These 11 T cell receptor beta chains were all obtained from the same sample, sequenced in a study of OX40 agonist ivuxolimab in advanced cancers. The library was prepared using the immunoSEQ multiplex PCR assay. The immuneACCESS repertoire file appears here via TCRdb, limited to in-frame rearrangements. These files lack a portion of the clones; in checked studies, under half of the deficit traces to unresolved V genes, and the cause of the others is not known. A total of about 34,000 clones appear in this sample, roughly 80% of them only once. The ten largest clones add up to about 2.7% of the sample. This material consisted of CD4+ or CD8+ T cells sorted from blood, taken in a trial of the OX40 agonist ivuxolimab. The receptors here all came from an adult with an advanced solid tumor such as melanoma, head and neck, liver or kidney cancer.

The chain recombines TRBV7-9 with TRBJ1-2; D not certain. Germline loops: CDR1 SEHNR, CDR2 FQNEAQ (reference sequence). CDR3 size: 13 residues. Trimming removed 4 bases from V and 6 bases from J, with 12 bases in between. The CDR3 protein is CASSSSRRDGYTF. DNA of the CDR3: TGTGCCAGCAGCTCTAGTCGGAGAGATGGCTACACCTTC.

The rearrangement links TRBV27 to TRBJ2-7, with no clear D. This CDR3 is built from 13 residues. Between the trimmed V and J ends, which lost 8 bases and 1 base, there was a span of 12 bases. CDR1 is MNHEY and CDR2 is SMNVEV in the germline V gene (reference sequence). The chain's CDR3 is CASRSTVSYEQYF. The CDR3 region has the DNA TGTGCCAGCCGGAGTACAGTATCCTACGAGCAGTACTTC.

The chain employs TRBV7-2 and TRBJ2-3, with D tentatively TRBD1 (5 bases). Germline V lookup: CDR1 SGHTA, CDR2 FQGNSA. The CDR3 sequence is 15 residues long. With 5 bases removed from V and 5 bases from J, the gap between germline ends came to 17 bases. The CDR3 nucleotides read TGTGCCAGCAGCCGAAGGAACCGGCAGGGAGATACGCAGTATTTT. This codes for CASSRRNRQGDTQYF.

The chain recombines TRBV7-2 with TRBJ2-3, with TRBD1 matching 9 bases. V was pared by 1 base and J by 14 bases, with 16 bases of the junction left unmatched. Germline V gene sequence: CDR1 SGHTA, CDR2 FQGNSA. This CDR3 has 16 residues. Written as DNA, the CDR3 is TGTGCCAGCAGCTTAGGGGGACAGGGTGGCCACTCGCTTAGGTATTTT. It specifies CASSLGGQGGHSLRYF.

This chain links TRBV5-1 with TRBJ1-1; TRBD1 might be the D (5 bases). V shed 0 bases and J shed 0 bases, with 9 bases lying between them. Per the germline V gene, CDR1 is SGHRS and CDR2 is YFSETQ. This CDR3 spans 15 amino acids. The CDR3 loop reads CASSLDGTVNTEAFF. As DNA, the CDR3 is TGCGCCAGCAGCTTGGACGGGACTGTGAACACTGAAGCTTTCTTT.

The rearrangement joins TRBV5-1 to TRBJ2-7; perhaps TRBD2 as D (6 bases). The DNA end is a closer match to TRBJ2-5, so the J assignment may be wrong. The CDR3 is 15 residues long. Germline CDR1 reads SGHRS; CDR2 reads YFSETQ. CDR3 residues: CASSPGAGTLPTQYF. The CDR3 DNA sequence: TGCGCCAGCAGCCCCGGAGCCGGGACTCTTCCGACCCAGTACTTC.

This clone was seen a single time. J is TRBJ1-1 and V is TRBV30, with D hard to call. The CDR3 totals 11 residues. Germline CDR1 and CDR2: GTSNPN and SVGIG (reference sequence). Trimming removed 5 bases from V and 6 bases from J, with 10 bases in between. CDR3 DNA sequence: TGTGCCTGGGGGAAGAGGGCTGAAGCTTTCTTT. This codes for CAWGKRAEAFF.

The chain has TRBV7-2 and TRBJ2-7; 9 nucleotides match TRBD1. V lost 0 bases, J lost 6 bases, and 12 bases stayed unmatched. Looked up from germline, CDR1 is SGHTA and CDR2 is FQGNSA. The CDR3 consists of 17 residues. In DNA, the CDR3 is TGTGCCAGCAGCTTAGCGCCCCCGGGACAGGGAGTTCCCGAGCAGTACTTC. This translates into CASSLAPPGQGVPEQYF.

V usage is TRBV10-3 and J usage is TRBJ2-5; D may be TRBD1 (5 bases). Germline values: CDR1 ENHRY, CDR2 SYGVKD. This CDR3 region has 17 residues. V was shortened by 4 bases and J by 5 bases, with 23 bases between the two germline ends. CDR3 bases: TGTGCCATCAGTGGTTATTCTGGACACCTTTTCGGGGAGACCCAGTACTTC. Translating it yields CAISGYSGHLFGETQYF.

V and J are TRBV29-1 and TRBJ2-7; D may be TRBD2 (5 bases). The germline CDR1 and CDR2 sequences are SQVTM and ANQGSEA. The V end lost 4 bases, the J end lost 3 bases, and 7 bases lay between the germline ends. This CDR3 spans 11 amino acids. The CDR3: CSVGEGYEQYF. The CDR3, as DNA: TGCAGCGTTGGCGAGGGCTACGAGCAGTACTTC.

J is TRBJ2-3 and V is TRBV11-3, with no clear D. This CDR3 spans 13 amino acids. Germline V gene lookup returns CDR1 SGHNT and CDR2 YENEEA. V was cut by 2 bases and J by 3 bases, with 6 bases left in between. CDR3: CASSLQQTDTQYF. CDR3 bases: TGTGCCAGCAGCTTACAACAGACAGATACGCAGTATTTT. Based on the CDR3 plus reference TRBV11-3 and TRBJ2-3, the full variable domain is EAGVVQSPRYKIIEKKQPVAFWCNPISGHNTLYWYLQNLGQGPELLIRYENEEAVDDSQLPKDRFSAERLKGVDSTLKIQPAELGDSAVYLCASSLQQTDTQYFGPGTRLTVL.